This TCR beta chain was recovered during a study of circulating and synovial CD4+ cells in juvenile arthritis. Germline V gene sequence: CDR1 SEHNR, CDR2 FQNEAQ (reference sequence). With 1 base removed from V and 4 bases from J, the gap between germline ends came to 4 bases. The CDR3 is made up of 12 amino acids. Here immunoSEQ multiplex PCR was the method, and the copy in TCRdb shows in-frame clones only, minus some. Altogether 30,000 to 40,000 clones are present, around 95% being singletons, with the ten largest covering approximately 0.17%. Sequencing was performed on CD4+ T cells from blood. The clonotype originates from a human donor with juvenile idiopathic arthritis. V is TRBV7-9 and J is TRBJ1-2; D remains ambiguous. The CDR3 here is CASSLGGYGYTF. As DNA, the CDR3 is TGTGCCAGCAGCTTAGGCGGCTATGGCTACACCTTC.